Given below is one T cell receptor (beta chain) in context. Its antigen is still unknown. One base away there is no much larger clone; base qualities are not given. Between the V and J ends, shortened by 2 bases and 2 bases respectively, the junction contains 7 bases. Per the germline V gene, MNHEY is the CDR1 and SVGAGI is the CDR2. The CDR3 runs 13 amino acids, cysteine and phenylalanine included. The read is trimmed to its CDR3 DNA, 39 bases read in frame from base 1. Unstimulated Tregs (CD4+CD25+CD127-), CD4+ non-Tregs (CD4+CD25-), CD4 and CD8 cells were FACS-sorted from thawed PBMCs. Blood from healthy controls was obtained either as purchased buffy coats or from healthy volunteers. Healthy control blood was processed to PBMCs with a Ficoll density gradient and then cryopreserved, whereas patient PBMCs were collected both before and after transplant. The data derive from a study of Tregs in tolerant kidney transplant recipients (dated by TCRdb to between 2018 and 2021). In terms of the full investigation: The study used TCRbeta sequencing to identify donor-specific regulatory T cells before combined kidney and bone marrow transplantation, then tracked those cells after transplant. In a few healthy controls, several methods of expanding Tregs specific for an allogeneic donor were compared by TCRbeta repertoire sequencing. Results and caveats for the whole study, not just this receptor: Although technical replication error seemed to be minimal, the question of biological reproducibility was not addressed directly. Because the study included only a small number of patients, the results must be confirmed in larger populations and under other immunosuppression protocols. Expanding Tregs with activated donor B cells appeared to identify the most biologically relevant and donor-specific TCRbeta repertoire.

For TCRbeta CDR3 sequencing, genomic DNA from the sorted cells was extracted using the QIAGEN DNeasy Blood and Tissue Kit. Through immunoSEQ, high-throughput TCRbeta CDR3 sequencing was done commercially, including PCR amplification with internal controls and bias correction. The published analysis was carried out like this. Unique productive TCRbeta sequences were defined by CDR3 nucleotide sequence when primers matched and otherwise by CDR3 amino acid sequence together with Vbeta and Jbeta genes. As a correction for sorting error, sequences shared between sorted populations at a frequency ratio of 2:1 or less were discarded, and the remaining shared sequences were assigned to the higher population. A sequence counted as donor-reactive if, in CFSE-low cells, the sequence had a frequency of at least 0.01% and was expanded at least 5-fold compared with unstimulated cells. Repertoire divergence was quantified by Jensen-Shannon divergence calculated from the top 100 TCRbeta sequences ranked by frequency. When a sample had multiple sequencing runs, each run was corrected for sorting error separately and the runs were then pooled. In its TCRdb copy, this immuneACCESS table keeps in-frame sequences only and misses some clones. Where compared with another copy, unresolved V genes explain less than half of these, and the others have no known cause. Clonal size and the V and J genes are those of that table, whereas D and trimming came from the DNA. Present in this sample are around 16,000 clones, around nine tenths of which were seen just once. The ten largest clonotypes hold 13% of the sample.

Recombination connected TRBV6-5 to TRBJ2-7; the D region possibly corresponds to TRBD2 (5 bases align). Material for sequencing was CD8+ T cells from blood. The clonotype originates from a human donor in good health. The nucleotide sequence is TGTGCCAGCAGTTACCGGGGAACCTACGAGCAGTACTTC. The encoded protein is CASSYRGTYEQYF.